The 32 T cell receptor beta chains reported below all come from one sample, sequenced in a study of blood T cell repertoires in COVID-19. TCRdb's copy holds only in-frame clones and misses some; the assay was immunoSEQ multiplex PCR. The sample yields approximately 15,000 clones, 84% seen once. The sample was peripheral blood. The receptor source for this set is a man aged 50 or older with active COVID-19.

The chain is built from TRBV4-1 and TRBJ2-2; a possible D gene is TRBD1 (6 bases). V was cut by 1 base and J by 6 bases, with 9 bases left in between. CDR3 length: 14 amino acids. The germline CDR1 and CDR2 sequences are MGHRA and YSYEKL. CDR3 sequence: CASSQVQGPGELFF. The CDR3 bases are TGCGCCAGCAGCCAAGTACAGGGTCCCGGGGAGCTGTTTTTT.

The V gene is TRBV12-3 or TRBV12-4, the J gene TRBJ2-2; no clear D. With 3 bases removed from V and 4 bases from J, the gap between germline ends came to 3 bases. This CDR3 region has 12 residues. CDR3: CASSFITGELFF. The CDR3 DNA reads as TGTGCCAGCAGTTTCATCACCGGGGAGCTGTTTTTT.

This clone was recorded once. This chain links TRBV29-1 with TRBJ1-1; TRBD1 matches 7 bases. The CDR3 consists of 13 residues. CDR1 SQVTM and CDR2 ANQGSEA come from the germline V gene. V was pared by 6 bases and J by 3 bases, with 7 bases of the junction left unmatched. CDR3 in amino acids: CSVRQGMDTEAFF. DNA for the CDR3: TGCAGCGTGAGACAGGGTATGGACACTGAAGCTTTCTTT. Full variable domain (missing parts from reference TRBV29-1 and TRBJ1-1): SAVISQKPSRDICQRGTSLTIQCQVDSQVTMMFWYRQQPGQSLTLIATANQGSEATYESGFVIDKFPISRPNLTFSTLTVSNMSPEDSSIYLCSVRQGMDTEAFFGQGTRLTVV.

This chain joins TRBV6-1 and TRBJ2-7, with D unclear. Trimming left V 2 bases short and J 4 bases short, with 6 bases between. Germline-derived CDR1 and CDR2 are MNHNS and SASEGT. The CDR3 is made up of 12 amino acids. The CDR3 loop is CASSETVYEQYF. The CDR3 DNA sequence: TGTGCCAGCAGTGAAACTGTTTACGAGCAGTACTTC.

The rearrangement uses TRBV12-3 or TRBV12-4 and TRBJ2-7; no definite D call. V gave up 2 bases and J gave up 3 bases, with 5 bases separating them. CDR3 size: 12 residues. CDR3 DNA sequence: TGTGCCAGCAGTTTATCGCGCTACGAGCAGTACTTC. Its protein is CASSLSRYEQYF.

The CDR3 DNA is TGTGCCAGCAAGGCCAGCGGAGGCACCTCCTACGAGCAGTACTTC. It is translated as CASKASGGTSYEQYF. The chain recombines TRBV27 with TRBJ2-7; tentative D call: TRBD2 (5 bases). V shed 7 bases and J shed 0 bases, with 16 bases lying between them. Germline V gene lookup returns CDR1 MNHEY and CDR2 SMNVEV (reference sequence). The CDR3 is 15 amino acids.

This sequence joins TRBV27 and TRBJ2-1; 11 bases align to TRBD2. Per the germline V gene, CDR1 is MNHEY and CDR2 is SMNVEV (reference sequence). The CDR3 loop spans 15 amino acids. The junction had 8 bases not matched to a gene; V was cut back by 5 bases and J by 8 bases. DNA of the CDR3: TGTGCCAGCAGTATCCTAGCGGGAGGTTTCGATGAGCAGTTCTTC. Its translation is CASSILAGGFDEQFF.

This chain joins TRBV7-9 and TRBJ2-1; D unresolved. With 5 bases removed from V and 5 bases from J, the gap between germline ends came to 7 bases. The CDR3 has 12 amino acids. Per the germline V gene, CDR1 is SEHNR and CDR2 is FQNEAQ (reference sequence). CDR3: CASSPIDNEQFF. In nucleotides, the CDR3 is TGTGCCAGCAGCCCTATAGACAATGAGCAGTTCTTC.

The chain carries TRBV28 and TRBJ2-3, with TRBD1 matching over 10 bases. V trimming: 5 bases; J trimming: 3 bases; junction bases outside the gene matches: 11. The length of the CDR3 is 17 residues. Germline V gene lookup returns CDR1 MDHEN and CDR2 SYDVKM. The CDR3 reads CASSPEPGQGLTDTQYF. The CDR3 nucleotides are TGTGCCAGCAGTCCGGAGCCGGGACAGGGGTTAACAGATACGCAGTATTTT.

The rearrangement links TRBV24-1 to TRBJ2-3; 7 nucleotides line up with TRBD2. This CDR3 has 14 amino acids. Germline V CDR1 and CDR2: KGHDR, SFDVKD. Trimming removed 4 bases from V and 12 bases from J; junction bases left unmatched: 12. The CDR3 sequence is CATSDRGLSGPQYF. CDR3 coding DNA: TGTGCCACCAGTGACCGGGGACTATCGGGTCCCCAGTATTTT.

The chain carries TRBV4-1 and TRBJ2-7, with 8 bases matching TRBD1. This CDR3 spans 15 amino acids. V lost 4 bases to trimming and J lost 7 bases; unmatched junction nucleotides: 12. From germline, CDR1 is MGHRA and CDR2 YSYEKL. CDR3 DNA: TGCGCCAGCAGCCCCTCGTGGACAGGGCCGGGGGAGCAGTACTTC. Translating it yields CASSPSWTGPGEQYF.

The rearrangement links TRBV18 to TRBJ2-3, with TRBD2 matching 7 bases. There are 16 residues in the CDR3. Germline CDR1 and CDR2: KGHSH and LQKENI. With 4 bases clipped from V and 6 bases from J, the junction kept 13 bases outside the gene matches. The CDR3 spells CASSLRVGRASDTQYF. The CDR3 bases are TGTGCCAGCTCACTCCGGGTGGGGAGGGCCTCGGATACGCAGTATTTT.

The chain is built from TRBV29-1 and TRBJ1-2; possible D gene TRBD1, 5 bases. Germline CDR1 reads SQVTM; CDR2 reads ANQGSEA. The CDR3 sequence is 13 residues long. The V end was cut by 4 bases, the J end by 0 bases, with 9 bases between. This CDR3 is CSVVGGANYGYTF. The CDR3 nucleotides are TGCAGCGTTGTCGGGGGAGCTAACTATGGCTACACCTTC.

V is TRBV7-9 and J is TRBJ1-2; D remains ambiguous. Trimming took 2 bases from V and 13 from J, leaving 11 bases between them. This CDR3 region has 11 residues. Per germline, CDR1 SEHNR and CDR2 FQNEAQ (reference sequence). The CDR3 DNA follows: TGTGCCAGCAGCTTATCTGGCCTTCTCACCTTC. Protein sequence: CASSLSGLLTF.

The chain uses TRBV29-1 and TRBJ2-7, with 7 bases that match TRBD2. The germline V gene encodes CDR1 SQVTM and CDR2 ANQGSEA. V was pared by 5 bases and J by 2 bases, with 6 bases of the junction left unmatched. This CDR3 contains 13 residues. CDR3 bases: TGCAGCGTTTTGCCAGCGGGAACCTACGAGCAGTACTTC. Encoded protein: CSVLPAGTYEQYF.

V and J are TRBV7-8 and TRBJ1-5; TRBD1 is a possible D gene (5 bases). V was trimmed by 2 bases and J by 7 bases, leaving 15 bases between them. In germline, CDR1 is SGHVS, CDR2 FQNEAQ. CDR3 size: 15 residues. Written as DNA, the CDR3 is TGTGCCAGCAGCTTAATCGGGGGTGGCGGACAGCCCCAGCATTTT. It encodes CASSLIGGGGQPQHF.

This rearrangement joins TRBV15 to TRBJ2-7; 12 bases line up with TRBD2. Germline V gene sequence: CDR1 LNHNV, CDR2 YYDKDF (reference sequence). V dropped 3 bases and J dropped 7; count of bases not matched to a gene: 4. This CDR3 comprises 14 residues. The CDR3 sequence: CATSSGLAGQEQYF. The CDR3 DNA follows: TGTGCCACCAGCAGTGGACTAGCGGGACAGGAGCAGTACTTC.

J is TRBJ2-3 and V is TRBV28; TRBD2 agrees at 14 bases. The germline CDR1 and CDR2 sequences are MDHEN and SYDVKM. The CDR3 has 16 amino acids. V was clipped by 5 bases and J by 7 bases; unmatched bases: 8. This CDR3 is CASSDSGTSGRNTQYF. The CDR3 nucleotides are TGTGCCAGCAGTGATTCCGGGACTAGCGGGAGAAATACGCAGTATTTT.

The chain couples TRBV19 to TRBJ2-1; D is unresolved. Germline-derived CDR1 and CDR2 are LNHDA and SQIVND (reference sequence). The V end was cut by 4 bases, the J end by 4 bases, with 14 bases between. CDR3 size: 15 residues. The CDR3 nucleotides read TGTGCCAGTAGTACCACCTCCCTCGGGTACAATGAGCAGTTCTTC. Amino acids: CASSTTSLGYNEQFF.

V and J are TRBV7-6 and TRBJ2-7, with 9 bases identical to TRBD2. The CDR3 runs 16 residues. Germline CDR1 is SGHVS and CDR2 is FNYEAQ. Trimming took 1 base from V and 6 from J; bases not matched to a gene: 10. The CDR3 DNA is TGTGCCAGCAGCTTAGACGTAGCGGGAGTTCTGGTCGAGCAGTACTTC. It codes for CASSLDVAGVLVEQYF.

The chain recombines TRBV28 with TRBJ2-7, with no clear D. From germline, CDR1 is MDHEN and CDR2 SYDVKM. V shed 6 bases and J shed 3 bases, with 12 bases lying between them. The CDR3 extends over 13 amino acids. In DNA, the CDR3 is TGTGCCAGCAGCCTAGGCGTAATCTACGAGCAGTACTTC. Residues: CASSLGVIYEQYF.

The chain combines TRBV10-2 with TRBJ1-1, with D perhaps TRBD1 (5 bases). Germline V lookup: CDR1 WSHSY, CDR2 SAAADI. The V end lost 3 bases, the J end lost 1 base, and 9 bases lay between the germline ends. The CDR3 runs to 14 residues. CDR3: CASSDGGSNTEAFF. The DNA for the CDR3 is TGCGCCAGCAGTGACGGGGGTTCGAACACTGAAGCTTTCTTT.

For the CDR3, the DNA is TGTGCCAGCAGCCCAGGGACAGGGGGCTTCGGGGAGCTGTTTTTT. Amino acid sequence: CASSPGTGGFGELFF. The chain joins TRBV11-3 to TRBJ2-2, with 12 bases identical to TRBD1. CDR1 and CDR2 from the germline V gene are SGHNT and YENEEA. The ends lost 5 bases at V and 7 bases at J; junction bases unmatched: 5. The CDR3 spans 15 residues.

The rearrangement joins TRBV27 to TRBJ2-7, with D possibly being TRBD1 (5 bases). Trimming pared 2 bases from V and 3 bases from J, leaving 14 bases between. Germline V gives CDR1 MNHEY, CDR2 SMNVEV (reference sequence). The CDR3 sequence is 15 residues long. This CDR3 reads CASSLGASPLYEQYF. The CDR3 nucleotides read TGTGCCAGCAGTTTAGGGGCGAGCCCACTCTACGAGCAGTACTTC.

This chain joins TRBV6-5 and TRBJ1-5; no reliable D call. The germline CDR1 and CDR2 sequences are MNHEY and SVGAGI. Trimming shortened V by 8 bases and J by 3 bases, and 14 bases separated the two germline ends. CDR3 length: 14 amino acids. The CDR3 nucleotides are TGTGCCAGCGGTTTTTTCGGGTACAATCAGCCCCAGCATTTT. Its protein product is CASGFFGYNQPQHF.

This clone showed up just once. J is TRBJ2-7 and V is TRBV5-8, with 7 bases matching TRBD1. CDR1 and CDR2 (germline): SGHTS, YDEGEE. Trimming took 3 bases from V and 7 from J; bases not matched to a gene: 4. The CDR3 totals 12 residues. CDR3 bases: TGTGCCAGCAGCTCGACAGGGTGGGAGCAGTACTTC. Encoded protein: CASSSTGWEQYF.

The rearrangement links TRBV27 to TRBJ2-1, with 12 bases lining up with TRBD2. CDR1 is MNHEY and CDR2 is SMNVEV in the germline V gene (reference sequence). The CDR3 extends over 16 amino acids. The V gene end was trimmed by 8 bases and the J gene end by 6 bases; junction bases not matched to a gene: 11. CDR3 amino acids: CASVGGTSGRTNEQFF. The CDR3, as DNA: TGTGCCAGCGTGGGGGGTACTAGCGGGAGGACCAATGAGCAGTTCTTC.

The chain is built from TRBV11-2 and TRBJ2-5; 9 positions agree with TRBD1. CDR1 SGHAT and CDR2 FQNNGV come from the germline V gene. The V segment lost 8 bases and the J segment 3 bases; nucleotides outside the gene matches: 4. This CDR3 spans 13 amino acids. The CDR3 sequence is CASQTGGEETQYF. The DNA of the CDR3 is TGTGCCAGCCAGACAGGGGGGGAAGAGACCCAGTACTTC.

The rearrangement uses TRBV15 and TRBJ2-1, with a weak D call TRBD2 (6 bases). The CDR3 is 15 residues long. Germline V gives CDR1 LNHNV, CDR2 YYDKDF (reference sequence). With 0 bases removed from V and 7 bases from J, the gap between germline ends came to 13 bases. CDR3 in amino acids: CATSREMKTRNEQFF. CDR3 sequence (DNA): TGTGCCACCAGCAGAGAAATGAAGACTAGGAATGAGCAGTTCTTC.

The genes are TRBV6-2 or TRBV6-3 and TRBJ2-7; perhaps TRBD1 as D (5 bases). Trimming stripped 6 bases from V and 2 bases from J, with 14 bases between. In germline, CDR1 is MNHEY, CDR2 SVGEGT. This CDR3 has 14 residues. CDR3 bases: TGTGCCAGCAGCCGACAGCTTCCAACCTACGAGCAGTACTTC. This translates into CASSRQLPTYEQYF.

The chain joins TRBV5-1 to TRBJ1-5, with 9 bases aligning to TRBD1. V was clipped by 4 bases and J by 6 bases; unmatched bases: 11. Per germline, CDR1 SGHRS and CDR2 YFSETQ. CDR3 length: 16 residues. CDR3 loop: CASSPPRQGGPQPQHF. CDR3 coding DNA: TGCGCCAGCAGCCCTCCGAGACAGGGGGGACCTCAGCCCCAGCATTTT.

The gene calls are TRBV10-1 and TRBJ2-3; 11 bases are a match to TRBD2. The trim removed 2 bases at V and 2 bases at J, leaving 3 bases unmatched. CDR1 is WNHNN and CDR2 is SYGVQD in the germline V gene (reference sequence). CDR3 length: 16 amino acids. Written as DNA, the CDR3 is TGCGCCAGCAGTGAGATAGCGGGAGGGCCCACAGATACGCAGTATTTT. This codes for CASSEIAGGPTDTQYF.